The 30 T cell receptor beta chains listed next were all sequenced from one sample in a study of T cell changes during pregnancy in multiple sclerosis. Sequenced by immunoSEQ multiplex PCR; TCRdb stores in-frame clones only, minus some. The sample consists of 25,000 to 35,000 clones, more than 80% of them appearing once. The sequenced sample was CD8+ T cells from peripheral blood mononuclear cells, obtained before pregnancy. The source is a female donor with multiple sclerosis, enrolled in a pregnancy study.

This chain joins TRBV9 and TRBJ1-6; 9 bases are a match to TRBD1. The CDR3 is 14 amino acids. Germline CDR1 and CDR2: SGDLS and YYNGEE. J gave up 7 bases and V 3 bases, and 2 bases lay outside the gene matches. In nucleotides, the CDR3 is TGTGCCAGCAGCGGAGACAGGGGGAATTCACCCCTCCACTTT. This gives the protein CASSGDRGNSPLHF.

The chain recombines TRBV7-6 with TRBJ2-1; the D gene is possibly TRBD1 (8 bases). CDR1 SGHVS and CDR2 FNYEAQ come from the germline V gene. The V end was cut by 2 bases, the J end by 6 bases, with 17 bases between. The CDR3 sequence is 16 residues long. DNA of the CDR3: TGTGCCAGCAGCTTACCGACAGGGGAGGGCCTCAATGAGCAGTTCTTC. It translates to CASSLPTGEGLNEQFF.

The chain links TRBV4-2 to TRBJ2-7; 8 nucleotides match TRBD1. CDR1 LGHNA and CDR2 YNFKEQ come from the germline V gene. J lost 0 bases, V lost 7 bases, and 2 bases had no gene match. The CDR3 extends over 13 amino acids. CDR3 DNA sequence: TGTGCCAGCACGGACAGGGACTCCTACGAGCAGTACTTC. Residues: CASTDRDSYEQYF.

This clone occurred once. The gene calls are TRBV2 and TRBJ1-1; 8 bases line up with TRBD1. CDR1 SNHLY and CDR2 FYNNEI come from the germline V gene. J lost 5 bases, V lost 1 base, and 6 bases had no gene match. The length of the CDR3 is 15 residues. The CDR3 DNA reads as TGTGCCAGCAGTGAAGTTGTGGGACAGGCGACTGAAGCTTTCTTT. This translates into CASSEVVGQATEAFF.

This chain connects TRBV9 to TRBJ1-1, with 11 bases fitting TRBD1. This CDR3 region has 14 residues. The J segment lost 7 bases and the V segment lost 3 bases, leaving 5 bases of the junction unmatched. Germline CDR1 reads SGDLS; CDR2 reads YYNGEE. The DNA of the CDR3 is TGTGCCAGCAGCGCCCCGGGACAGGGGGGTGAAGCTTTCTTT. Amino acids: CASSAPGQGGEAFF.

The V call is TRBV5-4, the J call TRBJ2-3; 9 nucleotides align to TRBD2. V dropped 0 bases and J dropped 3; count of bases not matched to a gene: 2. Germline V lookup: CDR1 SGHNT, CDR2 YYREEE (reference sequence). The CDR3 is made up of 15 amino acids. CDR3 DNA: TGTGCCAGCAGCTTGGAGGCGGGAGGGACAGATACGCAGTATTTT. It translates to CASSLEAGGTDTQYF.

This clone was seen a few times. V usage is TRBV7-2 and J usage is TRBJ2-2, with TRBD1 matching over 9 bases. V lost 5 bases, J lost 11 bases, and 12 bases stayed unmatched. Germline V gene data show CDR1 as SGHTA and CDR2 as FQGNSA. The CDR3 has 15 amino acids. The CDR3 bases are TGTGCCAGCAGCCCCGGGACAGGGTTTATTCTTGAGCTGTTTTTT. It is translated as CASSPGTGFILELFF.

The rearrangement links TRBV15 to TRBJ1-1, with TRBD1 matching 7 bases. Germline V gene data show CDR1 as LNHNV and CDR2 as YYDKDF (reference sequence). The CDR3 has 12 amino acids. V lost 8 bases and J lost 5; bases outside the gene matches: 5. The CDR3 protein is CATSNRGTEAFF. The CDR3 DNA follows: TGTGCCACCTCAAACAGGGGAACTGAAGCTTTCTTT.

This clone came up once. The CDR3, as DNA: TGTGCCAGCAGTTTAGGAGGGAATGGTCCCTACGAGCAGTACTTC. This encodes CASSLGGNGPYEQYF. This chain uses TRBV27 with TRBJ2-7; D possibly corresponds to TRBD2 (6 bases). V was cut by 2 bases and J by 2 bases, with 13 bases left in between. Germline V lookup: CDR1 MNHEY, CDR2 SMNVEV (reference sequence). CDR3 length equals 15 residues.

The chain joins TRBV2 to TRBJ1-1; D unresolved. Germline V lookup: CDR1 SNHLY, CDR2 FYNNEI. V lost 8 bases and J lost 5, with 12 bases in between. The CDR3 loop spans 12 amino acids. In DNA, the CDR3 is TGTGCCAGCGGGAGCGTGGGGACTGAAGCTTTCTTT. Amino acids: CASGSVGTEAFF.

V gene TRBV4-3 combines with J gene TRBJ1-3, with D maybe TRBD1 (6 bases). The CDR3 is 17 residues long. With 3 bases removed from V and 0 bases from J, the gap between germline ends came to 15 bases. CDR1 and CDR2 from the germline V gene are LGHNA and YSLEER. The CDR3 is CASSQSRTDYSGNTIYF. CDR3 bases: TGCGCCAGCAGCCAGTCCAGGACAGATTACTCTGGAAACACCATATATTTT.

This clone was detected once. The rearrangement links TRBV14 to TRBJ2-7, with a possible D match to TRBD1 (6 bases). V lost 1 base to trimming and J lost 2 bases, with 12 bases between them. This CDR3 has 15 amino acids. CDR1 is SGHDN, CDR2 FVKESK, per germline. The CDR3 here is CASSQGHGTPYEQYF. CDR3 nucleotides: TGTGCCAGCAGCCAAGGCCACGGGACACCCTACGAGCAGTACTTC.

The V call is TRBV5-1, the J call TRBJ2-7; 9 bases fit TRBD1. The ends lost 2 bases at V and 5 bases at J; junction bases unmatched: 5. Germline lookup yields CDR1 SGHRS and CDR2 YFSETQ. There are 14 residues in the CDR3. Written as DNA, the CDR3 is TGCGCCAGCAGCTTCTCCGGGACAGGGAACGAGCAGTACTTC. It specifies CASSFSGTGNEQYF.

This rearrangement joins TRBV2 to TRBJ2-5; D is perhaps TRBD1 (5 bases). Trimming removed 4 bases at V and 0 bases at J, with 18 bases between. Germline CDR1 reads SNHLY; CDR2 reads FYNNEI. CDR3 length equals 17 residues. The CDR3 region is CASSVLRSGKHQETQYF. For the CDR3, the DNA is TGTGCCAGCAGTGTCCTTAGGTCAGGGAAACACCAAGAGACCCAGTACTTC.

The chain recombines TRBV19 with TRBJ2-1, with a weak D call TRBD2 (5 bases). From germline, CDR1 is LNHDA and CDR2 SQIVND (reference sequence). Trimming left V 10 bases short and J 2 bases short, with 18 bases between. The CDR3 length is 15 residues. Here the CDR3 DNA reads TGTGCCACAGCAATTGGTGACTATGCCTACAATGAGCAGTTCTTC. Translated: CATAIGDYAYNEQFF.

The rearrangement joins TRBV7-9 to TRBJ2-1; 7 positions match TRBD1. This CDR3 contains 13 residues. V was clipped by 5 bases and J by 8 bases; unmatched bases: 6. The germline CDR1 and CDR2 sequences are SEHNR and FQNEAQ (reference sequence). Written as DNA, the CDR3 is TGTGCCAGCAGCCTAGGGGGCAGAGATGAGCAGTTCTTC. It yields the protein CASSLGGRDEQFF.

This sequence joins TRBV4-1 and TRBJ1-1, with D unresolved. This CDR3 spans 15 amino acids. Germline loops: CDR1 MGHRA, CDR2 YSYEKL. Trimming removed 3 bases at V and 0 bases at J, with 11 bases between. As DNA, the CDR3 is TGCGCCAGCAGCCACGGCGTAGCCATGAACACTGAAGCTTTCTTT. This sequence encodes CASSHGVAMNTEAFF.

The V call is TRBV28, the J call TRBJ2-7; the match to TRBD1 covers 8 bases. The CDR3 length is 14 residues. V was pared by 6 bases and J by 5 bases, with 9 bases of the junction left unmatched. Germline CDR1 MDHEN, CDR2 SYDVKM. In DNA form, the CDR3 reads TGTGCCAGCAGCCCTGGACAGGGTGGGGACGAGCAGTACTTC. Protein: CASSPGQGGDEQYF.

The gene calls are TRBV2 and TRBJ1-2; the D is unclear. Per germline, CDR1 SNHLY and CDR2 FYNNEI. Trimming removed 7 bases at V and 3 bases at J, with 18 bases between. This CDR3 spans 15 amino acids. CDR3 DNA sequence: TGTGCCAGCACTCGGGGTCGGAACAGCGACTATGGCTACACCTTC. The encoded protein is CASTRGRNSDYGYTF.

The chain couples TRBV2 to TRBJ2-5, with a possible D match to TRBD1 (5 bases). Per germline, CDR1 SNHLY and CDR2 FYNNEI. The V end was cut by 4 bases, the J end by 5 bases, with 11 bases between. This CDR3 spans 13 amino acids. As DNA, the CDR3 is TGTGCCAGCAGTGCAGGGATGCGGGAGACCCAGTACTTC. This translates into CASSAGMRETQYF.

V usage is TRBV6-4 and J usage is TRBJ2-2, with 8 bases matching TRBD2. Germline values: CDR1 MRHNA, CDR2 SNTAGT. V was clipped by 0 bases and J by 4 bases; unmatched bases: 1. This CDR3 has 15 residues. CDR3 bases: TGTGCCAGCAGTGACTCCGGGACTAGCACCGGGGAGCTGTTTTTT. It codes for CASSDSGTSTGELFF.

The chain couples TRBV4-3 to TRBJ1-1; 9 bases are a match to TRBD1. CDR3 length: 14 amino acids. V lost 5 bases and J lost 3; bases outside the gene matches: 4. CDR1 and CDR2 from the germline V gene are LGHNA and YSLEER. CDR3 residues: CASSAQGADTEAFF. The CDR3 bases are TGCGCCAGCAGCGCACAGGGGGCTGACACTGAAGCTTTCTTT.

V and J are TRBV9 and TRBJ2-5, with D maybe TRBD2 (5 bases). Trimming removed 3 bases at V and 3 bases at J, with 15 bases between. This CDR3 has 15 amino acids. CDR1 SGDLS and CDR2 YYNGEE come from the germline V gene. The CDR3: CASSAEALEEETQYF. The CDR3 coding sequence is TGTGCCAGCAGCGCCGAGGCACTAGAGGAAGAGACCCAGTACTTC.

This chain joins TRBV27 and TRBJ2-7, with 11 bases identical to TRBD2. The CDR3 runs to 15 residues. V gave up 4 bases and J gave up 1 base; unmatched junction bases: 3. Germline CDR1 MNHEY, CDR2 SMNVEV (reference sequence). DNA for the CDR3: TGTGCCAGCAGTTCTAGCGGGAGGCCATCCTACGAGCAGTACTTC. Amino acids: CASSSSGRPSYEQYF.

The chain joins TRBV2 to TRBJ1-1; a possible D gene is TRBD1 (6 bases). The CDR3 covers 14 residues. The germline V and J ends were trimmed by 1 base and 5 bases, with 11 bases remaining between them. Germline V CDR1 and CDR2: SNHLY, FYNNEI. The CDR3 reads CASSEDTGSTEAFF. CDR3 DNA: TGTGCCAGCAGTGAAGACACAGGGAGTACTGAAGCTTTCTTT.

The CDR3: CASSLSLGGSTGELFF. The DNA for the CDR3 is TGTGCCAGCAGCCTGTCGCTGGGGGGGAGCACCGGGGAGCTGTTTTTT. The chain combines TRBV9 with TRBJ2-2, with 7 positions matching TRBD2. The germline V gene has CDR1 SGDLS and CDR2 YYNGEE. V was pared by 4 bases and J by 4 bases, with 10 bases of the junction left unmatched. The CDR3 length is 16 residues.

This chain connects TRBV15 to TRBJ2-7; 8 positions agree with TRBD2. This CDR3 is built from 18 residues. Per germline, CDR1 LNHNV and CDR2 YYDKDF (reference sequence). V shed 3 bases and J 3 bases; nucleotides not matched to a gene: 16. CDR3: CATSRSGAGTRVGYEQYF. Written as DNA, the CDR3 is TGTGCCACCAGCAGGTCGGGGGCAGGGACTAGAGTTGGCTACGAGCAGTACTTC. Together with reference TRBV15 and TRBJ2-7, the CDR3 gives the full variable domain: DAMVIQNPRYQVTQFGKPVTLSCSQTLNHNVMYWYQQKSSQAPKLLFHYYDKDFNNEADTPDNFQSRRPNTSFCFLDIRSPGLGDTAMYLCATSRSGAGTRVGYEQYFGPGTRLTVT.

This sequence joins TRBV2 and TRBJ2-2; maybe TRBD1 (5 bases). V lost 6 bases and J lost 5, with 22 bases in between. The CDR3 sequence is 17 residues long. Germline V gene sequence: CDR1 SNHLY, CDR2 FYNNEI. This CDR3 reads CASRFSVQDPRTGELFF. CDR3 bases: TGTGCCAGCAGGTTCAGTGTACAGGACCCACGGACCGGGGAGCTGTTTTTT. The full variable domain, its missing parts supplied by reference TRBV2 and TRBJ2-2, is EPEVTQTPSHQVTQMGQEVILRCVPISNHLYFYWYRQILGQKVEFLVSFYNNEISEKSEIFDDQFSVERPDGSNFTLKIRSTKLEDSAMYFCASRFSVQDPRTGELFFGEGSRLTVL.

The J gene is TRBJ2-3, the V gene TRBV27; TRBD2 might be the D (6 bases). The CDR3 sequence is 12 residues long. From germline, CDR1 is MNHEY and CDR2 SMNVEV (reference sequence). Trimming cost V 6 bases and J 5 bases, with 9 bases left between them. The CDR3: CASREAGDTQYF. In DNA form, the CDR3 reads TGTGCCAGCAGGGAAGCGGGAGATACGCAGTATTTT.

This clone was observed a single time. The rearrangement joins TRBV6-5 to TRBJ1-4; perhaps TRBD1 as D (6 bases). CDR1 is MNHEY and CDR2 is SVGAGI in the germline V gene. The CDR3 loop spans 13 amino acids. Trimming stripped 2 bases from V and 8 bases from J, with 9 bases between. This chain's CDR3 is CASSYRDTEKLFF. The CDR3 nucleotides are TGTGCCAGCAGTTACAGGGACACCGAAAAACTGTTTTTT.